The clone carrying this TCR beta chain appeared a few times. The record originates from a study of blood T cell repertoires in COVID-19. Study context: T cells, B-cell-depleted T cells, or PBMCs provided the cDNA or gDNA that served as material.

In the authors' methods: Estimated nucleated cell counts came from reference gene primer amplification. Clones were read by immunoSEQ multiplex PCR, and TCRdb kept only the in-frame ones, dropping some. V and J calls and clone size are those listed in that table; D and trimming were worked out from the DNA. The sample consists of more than 85,000 clones, approximately 86% of them appearing once. The CDR3 has 15 residues. Per the germline V gene, CDR1 is SGHTA and CDR2 is FQGTGA. Trimming removed 2 bases from V and 4 bases from J, with 14 bases in between. The receptor's source is an older woman with acute or convalescent COVID-19. Sequenced sample: peripheral blood. The V gene is TRBV7-3, the J gene TRBJ1-1, with a tentative D call TRBD1 (6 bases). The CDR3 DNA sequence: TGTGCCAGCAGCTTATTACGGGGGGCGCGCACTGAAGCTTTCTTT. Protein sequence: CASSLLRGARTEAFF.